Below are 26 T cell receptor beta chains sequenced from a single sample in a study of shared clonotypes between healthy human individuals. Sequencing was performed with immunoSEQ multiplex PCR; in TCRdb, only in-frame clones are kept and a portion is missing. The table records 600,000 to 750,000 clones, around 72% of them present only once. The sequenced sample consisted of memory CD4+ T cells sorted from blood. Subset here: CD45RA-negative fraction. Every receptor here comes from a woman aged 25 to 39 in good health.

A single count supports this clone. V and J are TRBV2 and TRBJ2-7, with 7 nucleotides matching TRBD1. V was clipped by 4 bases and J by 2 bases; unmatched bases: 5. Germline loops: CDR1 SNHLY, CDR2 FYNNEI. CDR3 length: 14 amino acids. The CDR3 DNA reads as TGTGCCAGCAGTGGACAGGGCCCTCCCTACGAGCAGTACTTC. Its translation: CASSGQGPPYEQYF.

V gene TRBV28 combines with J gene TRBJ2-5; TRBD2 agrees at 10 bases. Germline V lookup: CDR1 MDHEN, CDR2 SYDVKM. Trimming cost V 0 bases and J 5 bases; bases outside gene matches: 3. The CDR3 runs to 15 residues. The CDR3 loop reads CASSLWGTSVETQYF. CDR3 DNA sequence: TGTGCCAGCAGTTTATGGGGGACTAGCGTGGAGACCCAGTACTTC.

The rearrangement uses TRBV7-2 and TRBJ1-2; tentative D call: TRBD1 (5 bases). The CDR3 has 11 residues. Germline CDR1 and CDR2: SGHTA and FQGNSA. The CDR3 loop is CQTGANYGYTF. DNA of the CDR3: TGTCAAACAGGAGCTAACTATGGCTACACCTTC.

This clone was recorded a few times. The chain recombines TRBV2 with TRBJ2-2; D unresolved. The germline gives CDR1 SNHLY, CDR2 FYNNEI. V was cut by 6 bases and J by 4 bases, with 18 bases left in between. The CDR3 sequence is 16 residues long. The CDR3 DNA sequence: TGTGCCAGCAGCCGAAGTGGGCAGGCGACCACCGGGGAGCTGTTTTTT. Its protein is CASSRSGQATTGELFF.

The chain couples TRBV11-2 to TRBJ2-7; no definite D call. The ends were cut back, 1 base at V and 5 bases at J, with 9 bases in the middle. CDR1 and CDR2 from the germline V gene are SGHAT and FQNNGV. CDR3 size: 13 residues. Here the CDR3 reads CASSLAGPDEQYF. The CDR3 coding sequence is TGTGCCAGCAGCTTAGCCGGTCCCGACGAGCAGTACTTC.

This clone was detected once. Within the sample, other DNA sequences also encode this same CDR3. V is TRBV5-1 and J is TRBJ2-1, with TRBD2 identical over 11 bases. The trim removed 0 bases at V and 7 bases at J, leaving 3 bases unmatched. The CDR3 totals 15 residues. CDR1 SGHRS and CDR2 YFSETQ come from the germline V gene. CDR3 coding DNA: TGCGCCAGCAGCTTGGGACTAGCGGGAACTAATGAGCAGTTCTTC. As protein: CASSLGLAGTNEQFF.

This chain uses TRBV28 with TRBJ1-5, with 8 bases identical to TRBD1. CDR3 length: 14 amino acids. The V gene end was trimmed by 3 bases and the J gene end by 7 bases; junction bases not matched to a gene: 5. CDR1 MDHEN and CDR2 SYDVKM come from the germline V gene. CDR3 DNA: TGTGCCAGCAGTTTGGGACAGGTTGGCCAGCCCCAGCATTTT. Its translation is CASSLGQVGQPQHF.

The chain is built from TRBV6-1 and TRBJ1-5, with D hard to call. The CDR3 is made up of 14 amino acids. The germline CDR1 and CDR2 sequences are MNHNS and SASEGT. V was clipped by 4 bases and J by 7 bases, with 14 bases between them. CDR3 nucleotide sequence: TGTGCCAGCAGTGGGGCAGTGGCCAAGCAGCCCCAGCATTTT. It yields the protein CASSGAVAKQPQHF.

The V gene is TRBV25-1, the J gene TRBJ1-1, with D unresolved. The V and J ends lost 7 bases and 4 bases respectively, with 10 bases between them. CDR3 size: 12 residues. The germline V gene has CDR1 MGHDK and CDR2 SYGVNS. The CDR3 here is CASKGFSTEAFF. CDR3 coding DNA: TGTGCCAGCAAAGGGTTTAGCACTGAAGCTTTCTTT.

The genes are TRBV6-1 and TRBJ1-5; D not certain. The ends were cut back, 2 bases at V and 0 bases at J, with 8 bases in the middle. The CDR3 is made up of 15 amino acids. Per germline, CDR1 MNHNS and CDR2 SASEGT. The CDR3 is CASSEMLHSNQPQHF. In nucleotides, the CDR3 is TGTGCCAGCAGTGAAATGCTGCATAGCAATCAGCCCCAGCATTTT.

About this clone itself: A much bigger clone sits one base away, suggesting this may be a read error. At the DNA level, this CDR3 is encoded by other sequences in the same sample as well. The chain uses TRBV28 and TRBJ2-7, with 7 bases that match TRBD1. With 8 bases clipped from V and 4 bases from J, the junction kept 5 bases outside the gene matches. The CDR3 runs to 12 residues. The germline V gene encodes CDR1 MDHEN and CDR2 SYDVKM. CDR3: CASHRQGYEQYF. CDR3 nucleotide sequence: TGTGCCAGCCACCGACAGGGTTACGAGCAGTACTTC. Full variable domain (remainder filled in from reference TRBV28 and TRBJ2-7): DVKVTQSSRYLVKRTGEKVFLECVQDMDHENMFWYRQDPGLGLRLIYFSYDVKMKEKGDIPEGYSVSREKKERFSLILESASTNQTSMYLCASHRQGYEQYFGPGTRLTVT.

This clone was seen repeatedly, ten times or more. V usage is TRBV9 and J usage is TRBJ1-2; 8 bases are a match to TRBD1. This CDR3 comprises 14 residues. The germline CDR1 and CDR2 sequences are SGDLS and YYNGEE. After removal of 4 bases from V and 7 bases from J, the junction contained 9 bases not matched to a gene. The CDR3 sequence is CASSTPTGALGYTF. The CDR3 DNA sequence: TGTGCCAGCAGCACACCGACAGGGGCCCTTGGCTACACCTTC. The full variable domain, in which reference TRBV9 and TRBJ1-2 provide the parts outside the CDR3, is DSGVTQTPKHLITATGQRVTLRCSPRSGDLSVYWYQQSLDQGLQFLIQYYNGEERAKGNILERFSAQQFPDLHSELNLSSLELGDSALYFCASSTPTGALGYTFGSGTRLTVV.

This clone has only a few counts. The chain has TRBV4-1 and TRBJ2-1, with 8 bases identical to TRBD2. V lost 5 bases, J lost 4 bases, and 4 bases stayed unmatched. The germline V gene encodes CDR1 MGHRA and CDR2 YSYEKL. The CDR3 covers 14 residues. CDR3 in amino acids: CASSSSGSYNEQFF. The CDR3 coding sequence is TGCGCCAGCAGCTCCAGCGGGAGTTACAATGAGCAGTTCTTC.

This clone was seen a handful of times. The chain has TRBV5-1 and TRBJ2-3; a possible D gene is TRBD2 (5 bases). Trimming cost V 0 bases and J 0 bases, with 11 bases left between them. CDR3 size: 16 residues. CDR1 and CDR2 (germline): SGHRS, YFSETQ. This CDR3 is CASSLAGSSSTDTQYF. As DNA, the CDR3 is TGCGCCAGCAGCTTGGCTGGGAGTTCTAGCACAGATACGCAGTATTTT.

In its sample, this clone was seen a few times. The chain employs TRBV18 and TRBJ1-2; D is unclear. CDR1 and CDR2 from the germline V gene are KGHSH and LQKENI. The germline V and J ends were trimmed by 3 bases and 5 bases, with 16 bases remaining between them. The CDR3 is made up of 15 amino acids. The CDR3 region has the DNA TGTGCCAGCTCACCGCAAGAAGGGCGAACTTATGGCTACACCTTC. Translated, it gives CASSPQEGRTYGYTF. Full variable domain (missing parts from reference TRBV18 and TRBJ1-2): NAGVMQNPRHLVRRRGQEARLRCSPMKGHSHVYWYRQLPEEGLKFMVYLQKENIIDESGMPKERFSAEFPKEGPSILRIQQVVRGDSAAYFCASSPQEGRTYGYTFGSGTRLTVV.

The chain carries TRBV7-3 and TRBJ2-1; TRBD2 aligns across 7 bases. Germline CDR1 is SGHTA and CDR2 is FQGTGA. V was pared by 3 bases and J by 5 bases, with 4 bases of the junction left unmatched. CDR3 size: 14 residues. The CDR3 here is CASSLGGPNNEQFF. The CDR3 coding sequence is TGTGCCAGCAGCTTGGGAGGGCCAAACAATGAGCAGTTCTTC.

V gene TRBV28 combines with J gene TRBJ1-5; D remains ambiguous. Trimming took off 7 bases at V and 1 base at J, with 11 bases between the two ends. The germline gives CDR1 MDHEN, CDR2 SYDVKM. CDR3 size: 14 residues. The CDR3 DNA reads TGTGCCAGCAAGGAGGGCTTCAGCAATCAGCCCCAGCATTTT. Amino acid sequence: CASKEGFSNQPQHF. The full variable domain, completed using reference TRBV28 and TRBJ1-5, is DVKVTQSSRYLVKRTGEKVFLECVQDMDHENMFWYRQDPGLGLRLIYFSYDVKMKEKGDIPEGYSVSREKKERFSLILESASTNQTSMYLCASKEGFSNQPQHFGDGTRLSIL.

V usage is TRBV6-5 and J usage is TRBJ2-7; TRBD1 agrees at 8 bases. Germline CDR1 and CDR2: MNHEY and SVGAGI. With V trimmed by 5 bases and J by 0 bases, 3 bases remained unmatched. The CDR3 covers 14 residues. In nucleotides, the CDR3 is TGTGCCAGCAGTCAGGGGGCAAACTCCTACGAGCAGTACTTC. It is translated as CASSQGANSYEQYF.

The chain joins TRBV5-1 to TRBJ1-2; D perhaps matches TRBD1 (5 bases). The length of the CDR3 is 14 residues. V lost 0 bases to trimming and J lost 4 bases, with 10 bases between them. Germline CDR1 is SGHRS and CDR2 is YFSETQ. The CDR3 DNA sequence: TGCGCCAGCAGCTTGGTCTGGGGGATCTATGGCTACACCTTC. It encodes CASSLVWGIYGYTF.

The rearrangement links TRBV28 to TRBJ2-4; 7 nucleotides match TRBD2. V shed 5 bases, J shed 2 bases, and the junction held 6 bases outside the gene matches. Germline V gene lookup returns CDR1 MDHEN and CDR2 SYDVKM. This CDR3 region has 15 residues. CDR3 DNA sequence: TGTGCCAGCAGTAGTACCGGGACTACCAAAAACATTCAGTACTTC. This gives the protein CASSSTGTTKNIQYF.

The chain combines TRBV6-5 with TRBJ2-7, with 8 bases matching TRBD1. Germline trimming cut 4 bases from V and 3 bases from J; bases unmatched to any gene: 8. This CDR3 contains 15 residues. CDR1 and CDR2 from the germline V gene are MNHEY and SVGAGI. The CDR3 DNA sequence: TGTGCCAGCAGTTCGACAGGGGCTAATCACTACGAGCAGTACTTC. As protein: CASSSTGANHYEQYF.

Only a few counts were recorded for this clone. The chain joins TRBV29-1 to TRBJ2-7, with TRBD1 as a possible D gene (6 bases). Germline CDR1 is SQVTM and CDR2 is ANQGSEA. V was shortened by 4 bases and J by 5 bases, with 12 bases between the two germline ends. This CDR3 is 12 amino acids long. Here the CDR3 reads CSVVPRGNEQYF. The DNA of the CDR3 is TGCAGCGTTGTCCCCAGGGGTAACGAGCAGTACTTC.

Here the CDR3 reads CASSLSPGGGLLFF. In nucleotides, the CDR3 is TGTGCCAGCAGCTTATCCCCCGGGGGAGGATTGCTGTTTTTT. The J gene is TRBJ2-2, the V gene TRBV7-2, with D perhaps TRBD2 (6 bases). This CDR3 region has 14 residues. V was clipped by 2 bases and J by 13 bases, with 17 bases between them. Per the germline V gene, CDR1 is SGHTA and CDR2 is FQGNSA.

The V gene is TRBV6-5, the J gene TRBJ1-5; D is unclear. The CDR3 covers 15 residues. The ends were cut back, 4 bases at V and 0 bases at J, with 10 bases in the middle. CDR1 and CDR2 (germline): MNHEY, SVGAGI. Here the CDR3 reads CASSLGPTSNQPQHF. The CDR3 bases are TGTGCCAGCAGTTTAGGACCTACTAGCAATCAGCCCCAGCATTTT.

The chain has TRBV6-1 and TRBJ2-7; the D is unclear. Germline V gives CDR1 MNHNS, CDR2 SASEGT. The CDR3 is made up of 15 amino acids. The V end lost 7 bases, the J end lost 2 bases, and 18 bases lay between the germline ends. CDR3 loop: CASITDMKLTYEQYF. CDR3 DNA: TGTGCCAGCATCACCGACATGAAATTGACCTACGAGCAGTACTTC.

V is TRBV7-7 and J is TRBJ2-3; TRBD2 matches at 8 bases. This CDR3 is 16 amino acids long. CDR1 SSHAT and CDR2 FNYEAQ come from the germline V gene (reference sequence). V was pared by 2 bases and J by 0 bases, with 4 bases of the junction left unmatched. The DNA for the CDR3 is TGTGCCAGCAGCTTAACCTCTAGCGGGAGCACAGATACGCAGTATTTT. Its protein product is CASSLTSSGSTDTQYF.